One T cell receptor (beta chain) is described in this entry. The data derive from a study of cytomegalovirus exposure and HLA in healthy donors. CDR1 and CDR2 from the germline V gene are KGHSH and LQKENI. J was trimmed by 6 bases and V by 2 bases; bases with no gene match: 7. The CDR3 consists of 15 residues. The PCR had 60 Vbeta and 13 Jbeta primers. The assay was immunoSEQ multiplex PCR, and TCRdb's table has in-frame clones only and misses some. The table records over 200,000 clones, 70% to 85% of them present only once. The chain employs TRBV18 and TRBJ1-5; 7 nucleotides agree with TRBD1. Sequencing used PBMCs. The source is a woman between 55 and 75 years old in good health and CMV-seropositive. CDR3 residues: CASSPTTGQSQPQHF. The CDR3 nucleotides are TGTGCCAGCTCACCAACGACAGGGCAAAGTCAGCCCCAGCATTTT.